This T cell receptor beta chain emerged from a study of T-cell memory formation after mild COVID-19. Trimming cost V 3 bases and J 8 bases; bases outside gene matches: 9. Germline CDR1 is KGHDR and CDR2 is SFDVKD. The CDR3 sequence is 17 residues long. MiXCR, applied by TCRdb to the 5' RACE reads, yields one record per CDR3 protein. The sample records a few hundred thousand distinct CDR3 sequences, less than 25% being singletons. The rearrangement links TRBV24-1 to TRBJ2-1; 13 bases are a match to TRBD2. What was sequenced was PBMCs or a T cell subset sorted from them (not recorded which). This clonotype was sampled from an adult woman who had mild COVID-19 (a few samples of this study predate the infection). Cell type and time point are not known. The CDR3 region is CATSDPGLAGYNDEQFF. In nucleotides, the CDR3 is TGTGCCACCAGTGATCCGGGACTAGCGGGATACAACGATGAGCAGTTCTTC.